Reported below is one T cell receptor (beta chain). Many counts were recorded for this clonotype. Its antigen is still unknown. No qualities accompany the bases; no much larger clone lies one base away. CDR3 length: 16 amino acids, cysteine to phenylalanine. The retained sequence is limited to the CDR3, 48 bases, with the frame set at the first base. Reading the germline V gene gives CDR1 SNHLY and CDR2 FYNNEI. Here V drops 8 bases and J drops 2 bases, and the junction holds 6 bases not matched to any gene. This sample is drawn from a study of T cells after yellow fever vaccination (dated by TCRdb to between 2018 and 2021). For the study in its entirety: Libraries from fractions with low cell numbers were prepared with the SMART-Seq v4 Ultra Low Input RNA kit. The cohort comprised two healthy male donors, one aged 18 to 30 and one aged 30 to 39 years. Blood was drawn at multiple timepoints before and after primary and secondary immunization, with bulk PBMC replicates and cell subsets isolated. To follow T-cell clones before and after both primary and booster YFV17D yellow fever vaccination, bulk TCR alpha and beta repertoires underwent longitudinal sequencing. Findings and caveats that apply to the study as a whole: Because the study included only a couple of donors, the extent to which the findings can be generalized is limited. Compared with the primary T-cell response, the secondary T-cell response was faster but weaker, reaching its peak on day 5 rather than on day 15. Computational filtering was required because FACS-sorted repertoires could contain abundant contaminating clonotypes from the bulk population. After the booster, most clones that had expanded after primary vaccination were detected again (approximately 95% of CD4 and about 88% of CD8), suggesting broad maintenance of memory. A small share of clonotypes occurred in both CD4 and CD8 compartments, likely arising from convergent recombination.

Sample treatment or condition, as interpreted from the label and publication: live attenuated yellow fever vaccine strain. PBMCs were isolated from peripheral blood using a standard Ficoll-Paque protocol. CD4 and CD8 T-cell fractions were isolated with Dynabeads CD4 and CD8 positive selection kits. TriZol was used to extract RNA from bulk PBMCs, CD4 and CD8 fractions, and dextramer-positive and dextramer-negative fractions. Sequenced on an Illumina NovaSeq 6000. Synthesis of TCR cDNA relied on 5'RACE template switching, a step that introduced a universal primer site along with unique molecular identifiers. cDNA synthesis was primed from both the TCR alpha and TCR beta constant segments. Library amplification used two PCR steps, and the second PCR step added sample barcodes and sequencing adapters. Sequencing of libraries was performed on Illumina HiSeq 2500 (2x100 bp) or NovaSeq (2x150 bp). Per the source publication's procedure: MIGEC handled demultiplexing of reads and collapsing into UMI consensus sequences, while MiXCR performed V(D)J alignment. Clonotypes responding to the vaccine were identified with edgeR on replicate PBMC samples, with the criteria of FDR below 0.01 and a log2 fold change above 5 up to day 15. CD4 or CD8 identity was assigned to each bulk clonotype according to whether the clonotype was present at higher abundance in the sequenced CD4 repertoire or the sequenced CD8 repertoire. Through fastp at Q25 and MiXCR, TCRdb rebuilt clones from the public reads, retaining in-frame beta chains. Entries that share a CDR3 protein sequence are merged under the most common genes and DNA. The V and J calls here are based on TCRdb, not the publication. Recorded for this sample are under 200,000 distinct CDR3 sequences; about 11% of them occurred a single time. The top ten constitute 35% to 40% of the sample.

The sequence derives from a young man who received the YFV17D yellow fever vaccine. Rearrangement joined TRBV2 to TRBJ2-5; 15 nucleotides in the junction match TRBD2. The sample here was CD8+ T cells sorted from PBMCs, taken 15 days after the yellow fever booster vaccination. The DNA sequence is given as TGTGCCAGCTGGACTAGCGGGGGGGCGTCTCAAGAGACCCAGTACTTC. Its translation is CASWTSGGASQETQYF.